This is a list of T cell receptor beta chains from one sample in a study of shared clonotypes between healthy human individuals. Profiled with immunoSEQ multiplex PCR; TCRdb holds only in-frame clones, not every one. Of some 680,000 clones listed, 55% to 85% were seen once; the top ten hold 1.5% to 2%. Input material: memory CD4+ T cells sorted from blood. The receptor set was obtained from a woman in her twenties or thirties in good health. Each CDR3 is given with its conserved first and last residue. A D gene is named only where the DNA matches it firmly. Clone size is given for some rows only: seen once, a few or many times, or a class if the clone is expanded.

CDR3aa | CDR3nt | j_gene | len | v_gene | abundance | d_gene
CASSGQGLASTDTQYF | TGTGCCAGCAGTGGACAGGGGCTTGCCAGCACAGATACGCAGTATTTT | TRBJ2-3 | 16 | TRBV2 | few | TRBD1
CASSSGQNYEQYF | TGTGCCAGCAGTTCCGGACAGAACTACGAGCAGTACTTC | TRBJ2-7 | 13 | TRBV28 | . | .
CASSTGQGGSYEQYF | TGTGCCAGCAGCACCGGACAGGGCGGGTCCTACGAGCAGTACTTC | TRBJ2-7 | 15 | TRBV28 | . | TRBD1
CASSPLAGVYNEQFF | TGTGCCAGCAGCCCGCTAGCGGGGGTCTACAATGAGCAGTTCTTC | TRBJ2-1 | 15 | TRBV6-4 | . | TRBD2
CASSTGSSGNTIYF | TGTGCCAGCAGCACAGGTAGCTCTGGAAACACCATATATTTT | TRBJ1-3 | 14 | TRBV6-1 | . | .
CASSLGGADTGELFF | TGTGCCAGCAGCTTAGGGGGGGCTGACACCGGGGAGCTGTTTTTT | TRBJ2-2 | 15 | TRBV11-2 | . | .
CASGRQALTDTQYF | TGTGCCAGCGGCCGACAGGCGCTCACAGATACGCAGTATTTT | TRBJ2-3 | 14 | TRBV27 | once | .
CASSQSGSGHLGSGANVLTF | TGCGCCAGCAGTCAATCGGGGTCCGGACACCTAGGCTCTGGGGCCAACGTCCTGACTTTC | TRBJ2-6 | 20 | TRBV23-1 | once | .
CASSLGDRDIGGYTF | TGCGCCAGCAGCTTGGGGGACAGGGACATAGGTGGCTACACCTTC | TRBJ1-2 | 15 | TRBV5-1 | few | TRBD1
CASSYTRDSYEQYF | TGTGCCAGCAGTTACACGAGGGATAGCTACGAGCAGTACTTC | TRBJ2-7 | 14 | TRBV6-5 | few | .
CAISGLAGGYEQYF | TGTGCCATCAGCGGACTAGCGGGAGGCTACGAGCAGTACTTC | TRBJ2-7 | 14 | TRBV10-3 | . | TRBD2
CASSQVGGGSTDTQYF | TGTGCCAGCAGCCAAGTTGGAGGCGGCAGCACAGATACGCAGTATTTT | TRBJ2-3 | 16 | TRBV4-2 | . | .
CASSFSGQGPFGYGYTF | TGTGCCAGCAGTTTTTCGGGACAGGGGCCCTTTGGCTATGGCTACACCTTC | TRBJ1-2 | 17 | TRBV28 | . | TRBD1
CASSVAFIRGSHEQFF | TGTGCCAGCAGCGTAGCTTTCATCCGAGGATCCCATGAGCAGTTCTTC | TRBJ2-1 | 16 | TRBV9 | . | .
CSALGTAGGYEQYF | TGCAGCGCCCTAGGGACAGCCGGGGGGTACGAGCAGTACTTC | TRBJ2-7 | 14 | TRBV29-1 | . | .
CAISDTSGSADTQYF | TGTGCCATCAGTGATACTAGCGGGAGTGCAGATACGCAGTATTTT | TRBJ2-3 | 15 | TRBV10-3 | once | TRBD2
CASSFPDRNYGYTF | TGTGCCAGCAGCTTTCCGGACCGAAACTATGGCTACACCTTC | TRBJ1-2 | 14 | TRBV7-9 | once | .
CASSLGGLAAEQYF | TGTGCCAGTAGCCTCGGGGGCCTGGCGGCCGAGCAGTACTTC | TRBJ2-7 | 14 | TRBV19 | . | .
CASSEETPQFF | TGTGCCAGCAGTGAAGAGACGCCGCAGTTCTTC | TRBJ2-1 | 11 | TRBV2 | . | .
CASSVTGTRGVEQYF | TGTGCCAGCAGCGTAACCGGGACTAGGGGGGTGGAGCAGTACTTC | TRBJ2-7 | 15 | TRBV11-2 | . | TRBD2